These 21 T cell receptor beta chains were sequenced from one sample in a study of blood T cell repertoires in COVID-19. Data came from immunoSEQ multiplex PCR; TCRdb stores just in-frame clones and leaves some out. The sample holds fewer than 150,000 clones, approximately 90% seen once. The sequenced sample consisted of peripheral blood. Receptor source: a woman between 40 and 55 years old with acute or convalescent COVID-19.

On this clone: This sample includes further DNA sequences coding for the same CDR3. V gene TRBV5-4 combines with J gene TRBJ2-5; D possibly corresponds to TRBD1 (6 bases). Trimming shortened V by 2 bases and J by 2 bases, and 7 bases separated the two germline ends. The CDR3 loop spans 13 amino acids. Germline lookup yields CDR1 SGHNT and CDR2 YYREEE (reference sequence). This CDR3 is CASSLRGQETQYF. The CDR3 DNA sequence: TGTGCCAGCAGCTTAAGGGGGCAAGAGACCCAGTACTTC. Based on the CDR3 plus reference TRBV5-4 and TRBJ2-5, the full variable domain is ETGVTQSPTHLIKTRGQQVTLRCSSQSGHNTVSWYQQALGQGPQFIFQYYREEENGRGNFPPRFSGLQFPNYSSELNVNALELDDSALYLCASSLRGQETQYFGPGTRLLVL.

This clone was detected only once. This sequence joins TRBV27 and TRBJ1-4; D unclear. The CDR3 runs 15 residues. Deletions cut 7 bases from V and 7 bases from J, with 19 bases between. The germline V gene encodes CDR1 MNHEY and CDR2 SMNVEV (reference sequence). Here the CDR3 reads CASTKPPGVGEKLFF. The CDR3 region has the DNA TGTGCCAGCACCAAACCCCCCGGGGTGGGTGAAAAACTGTTTTTT.

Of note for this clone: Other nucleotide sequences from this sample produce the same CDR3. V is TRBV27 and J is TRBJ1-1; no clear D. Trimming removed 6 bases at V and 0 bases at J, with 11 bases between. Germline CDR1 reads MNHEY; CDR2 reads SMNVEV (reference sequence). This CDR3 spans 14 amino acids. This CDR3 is CASSSPGLNTEAFF. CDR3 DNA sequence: TGTGCCAGCAGCTCCCCAGGATTGAACACTGAAGCTTTCTTT.

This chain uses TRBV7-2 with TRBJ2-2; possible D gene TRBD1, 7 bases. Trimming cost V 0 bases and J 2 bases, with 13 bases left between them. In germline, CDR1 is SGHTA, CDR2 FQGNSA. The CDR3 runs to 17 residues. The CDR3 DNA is TGTGCCAGCAGCTTAGCACCAGGGGGAGGCAACACCGGGGAGCTGTTTTTT. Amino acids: CASSLAPGGGNTGELFF.

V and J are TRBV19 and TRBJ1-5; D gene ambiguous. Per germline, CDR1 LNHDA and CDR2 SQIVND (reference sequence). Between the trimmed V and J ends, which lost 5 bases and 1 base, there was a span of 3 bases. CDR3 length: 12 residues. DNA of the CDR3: TGTGCCAGTAGTGAGAGCAATCAGCCCCAGCATTTT. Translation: CASSESNQPQHF.

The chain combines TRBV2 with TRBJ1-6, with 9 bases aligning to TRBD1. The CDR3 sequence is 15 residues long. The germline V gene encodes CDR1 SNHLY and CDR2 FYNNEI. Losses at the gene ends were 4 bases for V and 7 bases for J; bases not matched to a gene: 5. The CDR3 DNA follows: TGTGCCAGCAGTGCGACAGGGGGAGCAAATTCACCCCTCCACTTT. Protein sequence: CASSATGGANSPLHF. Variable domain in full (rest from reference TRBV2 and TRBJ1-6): EPEVTQTPSHQVTQMGQEVILRCVPISNHLYFYWYRQILGQKVEFLVSFYNNEISEKSEIFDDQFSVERPDGSNFTLKIRSTKLEDSAMYFCASSATGGANSPLHFGNGTRLTVT.

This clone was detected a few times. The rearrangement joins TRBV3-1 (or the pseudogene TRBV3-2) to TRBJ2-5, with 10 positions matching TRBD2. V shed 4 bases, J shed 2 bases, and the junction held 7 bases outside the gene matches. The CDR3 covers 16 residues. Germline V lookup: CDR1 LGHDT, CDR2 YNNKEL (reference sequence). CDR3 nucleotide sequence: TGTGCCAGCAGCCTCGGTGTAGCGGGGGGTCAAGAGACCCAGTACTTC. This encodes CASSLGVAGGQETQYF.

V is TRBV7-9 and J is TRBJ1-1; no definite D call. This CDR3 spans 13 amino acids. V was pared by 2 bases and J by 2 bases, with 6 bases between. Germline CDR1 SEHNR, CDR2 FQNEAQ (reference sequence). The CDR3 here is CASSLFSNTEAFF. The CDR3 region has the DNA TGTGCCAGCAGCTTATTTTCTAACACTGAAGCTTTCTTT.

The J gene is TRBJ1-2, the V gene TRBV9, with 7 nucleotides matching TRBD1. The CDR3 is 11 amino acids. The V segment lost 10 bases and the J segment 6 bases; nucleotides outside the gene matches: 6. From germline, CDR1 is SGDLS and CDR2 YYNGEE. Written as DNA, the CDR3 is TGTGCCGGAGACAGGGAGCATGGCTACACCTTC. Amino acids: CAGDREHGYTF.

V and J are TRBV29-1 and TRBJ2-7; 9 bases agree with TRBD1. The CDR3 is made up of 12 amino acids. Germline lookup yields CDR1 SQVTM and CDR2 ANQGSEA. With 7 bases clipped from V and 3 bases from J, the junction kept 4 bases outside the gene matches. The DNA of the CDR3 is TGCAGCGCGGGACAGGGTCACTACGAGCAGTACTTC. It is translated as CSAGQGHYEQYF.

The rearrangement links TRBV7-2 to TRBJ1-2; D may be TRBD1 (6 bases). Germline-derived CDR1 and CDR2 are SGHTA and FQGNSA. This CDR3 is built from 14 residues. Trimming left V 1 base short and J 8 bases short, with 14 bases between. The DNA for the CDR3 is TGTGCCAGCAGCTTAGATCTACAGGGTTACGGCTACACCTTC. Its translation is CASSLDLQGYGYTF. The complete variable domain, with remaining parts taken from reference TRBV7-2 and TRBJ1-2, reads GAGVSQSPSNKVTEKGKDVELRCDPISGHTALYWYRQSLGQGLEFLIYFQGNSAPDKSGLPSDRFSAERTGGSVSTLTIQRTQQEDSAVYLCASSLDLQGYGYTFGSGTRLTVV.

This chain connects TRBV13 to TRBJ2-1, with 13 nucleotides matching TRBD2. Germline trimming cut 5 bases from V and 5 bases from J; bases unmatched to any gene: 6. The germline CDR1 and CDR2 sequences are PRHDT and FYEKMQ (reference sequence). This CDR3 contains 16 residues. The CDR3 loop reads CASSRRLAGGDNEQFF. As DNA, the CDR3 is TGTGCCAGCAGCCGGAGACTAGCGGGAGGTGACAATGAGCAGTTCTTC.

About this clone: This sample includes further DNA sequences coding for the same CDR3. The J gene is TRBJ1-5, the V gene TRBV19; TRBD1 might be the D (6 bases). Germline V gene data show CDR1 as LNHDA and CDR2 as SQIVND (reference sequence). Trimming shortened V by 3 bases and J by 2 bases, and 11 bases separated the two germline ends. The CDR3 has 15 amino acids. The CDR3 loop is CASSMGGLGNQPQHF. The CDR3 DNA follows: TGTGCCAGTAGTATGGGGGGGCTTGGCAATCAGCCCCAGCATTTT.

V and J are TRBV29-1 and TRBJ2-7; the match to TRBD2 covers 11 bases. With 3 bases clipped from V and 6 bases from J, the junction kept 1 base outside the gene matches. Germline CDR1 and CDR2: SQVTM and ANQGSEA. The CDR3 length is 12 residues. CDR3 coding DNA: TGCAGCGTTGATGGGACTAGCGGCGAGCAGTACTTC. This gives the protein CSVDGTSGEQYF.

For the CDR3, the DNA is TGTGCCAGCAGTTTATCTAGGACTGCCGTGGGCTACACCTTC. It yields the protein CASSLSRTAVGYTF. The chain recombines TRBV27 with TRBJ1-2, with D hard to call. Trimming cost V 0 bases and J 8 bases, with 13 bases left between them. This CDR3 is built from 14 residues. The germline V gene encodes CDR1 MNHEY and CDR2 SMNVEV (reference sequence).

CDR3 residues: CASSSGTGGTSNYGYTF. CDR3 DNA: TGTGCCAGTAGTAGCGGGACAGGGGGTACATCAAACTATGGCTACACCTTC. This rearrangement joins TRBV19 to TRBJ1-2, with 11 bases fitting TRBD1. The CDR3 contains 17 residues. Per germline, CDR1 LNHDA and CDR2 SQIVND (reference sequence). The V gene end was trimmed by 4 bases and the J gene end by 2 bases; junction bases not matched to a gene: 9.

In DNA, the CDR3 is TGTGCCAGCAGTGATTACGGGATCTCCTACAATGAGCAGTTCTTC. It specifies CASSDYGISYNEQFF. V gene TRBV2 combines with J gene TRBJ2-1; D may be TRBD2 (5 bases). Looked up from germline, CDR1 is SNHLY and CDR2 is FYNNEI. This CDR3 is built from 15 residues. V was clipped by 3 bases and J by 0 bases, with 9 bases between them.

In DNA form, the CDR3 reads TGTGCCAGCAGCGTGAACGAGTACAATGAGCAGTTCTTC. Its protein product is CASSVNEYNEQFF. The chain uses TRBV9 and TRBJ2-1; D unclear. V dropped 2 bases and J dropped 4 bases, with 7 bases sitting between them. The CDR3 runs to 13 residues. Germline assignment: CDR1 SGDLS and CDR2 YYNGEE.

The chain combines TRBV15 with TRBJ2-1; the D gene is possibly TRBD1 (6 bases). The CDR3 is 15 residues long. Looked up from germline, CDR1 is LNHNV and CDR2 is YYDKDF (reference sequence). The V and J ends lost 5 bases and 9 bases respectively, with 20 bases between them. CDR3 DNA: TGTGCCACCAGCCCTCCCCCTGGACAGACTCGTGAGCAGTTCTTC. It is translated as CATSPPPGQTREQFF.

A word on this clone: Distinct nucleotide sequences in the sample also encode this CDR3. CDR3 residues: CASSFGGTEAFF. DNA for the CDR3: TGTGCCAGCAGTTTTGGGGGGACTGAAGCTTTCTTT. V and J are TRBV12-3 or TRBV12-4 and TRBJ1-1; D might be TRBD1 (5 bases). The CDR3 extends over 12 amino acids. Trimming left V 3 bases short and J 5 bases short, with 7 bases between.

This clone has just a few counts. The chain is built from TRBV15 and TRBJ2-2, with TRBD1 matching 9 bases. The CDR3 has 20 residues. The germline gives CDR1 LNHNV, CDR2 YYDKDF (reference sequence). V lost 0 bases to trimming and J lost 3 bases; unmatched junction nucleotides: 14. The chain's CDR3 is CATSREGTGRGFGDTGELFF. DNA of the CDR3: TGTGCCACCAGCAGAGAAGGGACAGGGAGAGGTTTCGGGGACACCGGGGAGCTGTTTTTT.